The 21 T cell receptor beta chains given below trace back to one sample, sequenced in a study of Tregs in tolerant kidney transplant recipients. The assay was immunoSEQ multiplex PCR, and TCRdb's table has in-frame clones only and misses some. This sample has tens of thousands of clones, with approximately 89% found just once. The sequencing used Tregs from blood, collected before the transplant. These receptors came from a human donor who received a combined kidney and bone marrow transplant.

This sequence joins TRBV7-9 and TRBJ1-6; D remains unclear. The CDR3 is 14 residues long. Trimming took 2 bases from V and 6 from J, leaving 8 bases between them. Germline V gives CDR1 SEHNR, CDR2 FQNEAQ (reference sequence). CDR3 protein: CASSLMAANSPLHF. The CDR3 region has the DNA TGTGCCAGCAGCTTAATGGCAGCTAATTCACCCCTCCACTTT.

The V call is TRBV29-1, the J call TRBJ2-3; maybe TRBD1 (6 bases). Trimming took 8 bases from V and 0 from J, leaving 15 bases between them. The germline gives CDR1 SQVTM, CDR2 ANQGSEA. CDR3 length: 14 residues. CDR3 bases: TGCAGCCACCGGACAGTTTCTAGCACAGATACGCAGTATTTT. Residues: CSHRTVSSTDTQYF.

The rearrangement uses TRBV6-1 and TRBJ2-1; 9 bases are shared with TRBD2. Germline V CDR1 and CDR2: MNHNS, SASEGT. Unmatched junction bases numbered 17, after V lost 4 bases and J lost 4 bases. The CDR3 totals 19 residues. The DNA of the CDR3 is TGTGCCAGCAGTGGGGGGATGTCGTTTAGCGGGAGATCGTACAATGAGCAGTTCTTC. It is translated as CASSGGMSFSGRSYNEQFF.

The V gene is TRBV30, the J gene TRBJ2-6; D possibly corresponds to TRBD2 (5 bases). The CDR3 has 13 residues. V lost 6 bases, J lost 0 bases, and 6 bases lay in between. Germline loops: CDR1 GTSNPN, CDR2 SVGIG (reference sequence). The DNA for the CDR3 is TGTGCCTGTGGGAGCTCTGGGGCCAACGTCCTGACTTTC. As protein: CACGSSGANVLTF.

The chain couples TRBV5-1 to TRBJ2-5; the match to TRBD1 covers 8 bases. Germline trimming cut 4 bases from V and 5 bases from J; bases unmatched to any gene: 4. This CDR3 is 13 amino acids long. The germline CDR1 and CDR2 sequences are SGHRS and YFSETQ. The CDR3 reads CASSQDRAETQYF. CDR3 nucleotide sequence: TGCGCCAGCAGCCAGGACAGGGCTGAGACCCAGTACTTC.

The rearrangement joins TRBV5-1 to TRBJ2-7; TRBD2 agrees at 7 bases. Germline V lookup: CDR1 SGHRS, CDR2 YFSETQ. CDR3 size: 15 residues. V lost 0 bases to trimming and J lost 2 bases; unmatched junction nucleotides: 5. The CDR3 DNA sequence: TGCGCCAGCAGCTTGGAAAGCGGGGCGGCCTACGAGCAGTACTTC. Translation: CASSLESGAAYEQYF.

The rearrangement links TRBV11-1 to TRBJ2-7, with 7 positions matching TRBD2. V trimming: 2 bases; J trimming: 0 bases; junction bases outside the gene matches: 4. Germline values: CDR1 SGHAT, CDR2 FQDESV (reference sequence). The length of the CDR3 is 15 residues. This CDR3 is CASSLRRGSSYEQYF. DNA of the CDR3: TGTGCCAGCAGCTTACGGCGGGGGAGCTCCTACGAGCAGTACTTC.

The V and J genes are TRBV7-9 and TRBJ2-7; 9 bases match TRBD2. J was trimmed by 5 bases and V by 1 base; bases with no gene match: 6. Germline values: CDR1 SEHNR, CDR2 FQNEAQ (reference sequence). The CDR3 consists of 15 residues. The CDR3 DNA reads as TGTGCCAGCAGCTTAGGGGTAGCGGGAGACCACGAGCAGTACTTC. Encoded protein: CASSLGVAGDHEQYF.

This sequence joins TRBV19 and TRBJ1-2; unclear D gene. V was trimmed by 7 bases and J by 1 base, leaving 22 bases between them. Per germline, CDR1 LNHDA and CDR2 SQIVND (reference sequence). This CDR3 has 17 residues. The CDR3 nucleotides are TGTGCCAGTATGGGTGGAGGGCCGGCTGGGTTTAACTATGGCTACACCTTC. As protein: CASMGGGPAGFNYGYTF.

This rearrangement joins TRBV29-1 to TRBJ2-3; D call uncertain. CDR3 size: 12 residues. The germline CDR1 and CDR2 sequences are SQVTM and ANQGSEA. Deletions cut 4 bases from V and 5 bases from J, with 10 bases between. The CDR3 region has the DNA TGCAGCGTTGGCCATGCAGGAGATACGCAGTATTTT. The encoded protein is CSVGHAGDTQYF.

The V gene is TRBV6-6, the J gene TRBJ1-3; D ambiguous. V lost 0 bases and J 6 bases, leaving 0 bases between the germline ends. Germline V gene sequence: CDR1 MNHNY, CDR2 SVGAGI (reference sequence). The CDR3 is 11 residues long. CDR3 bases: TGTGCCAGCAGTTACTCAAACACCATATATTTT. Translated, it gives CASSYSNTIYF.

The chain employs TRBV9 and TRBJ2-5, with 9 bases lining up with TRBD1. The J call is uncertain, as TRBJ2-7 better fits the DNA end. Germline V CDR1 and CDR2: SGDLS, YYNGEE. This CDR3 spans 16 amino acids. DNA of the CDR3: TGTGCCAGCAGCCTAGGATTACGGGACAGGGTCCACGAGCAGTACTTC. Translating it yields CASSLGLRDRVHEQYF.

This chain uses TRBV7-2 with TRBJ1-1, with 7 bases fitting TRBD1. The V and J ends lost 6 bases and 4 bases, in that order; junction bases with no gene match: 5. CDR3 size: 13 residues. Germline V CDR1 and CDR2: SGHTA, FQGNSA. The CDR3 DNA is TGTGCCAGCAGTTTACAGGGGAGCACTGAAGCTTTCTTT. It yields the protein CASSLQGSTEAFF. Based on the CDR3 plus reference TRBV7-2 and TRBJ1-1, the full variable domain is GAGVSQSPSNKVTEKGKDVELRCDPISGHTALYWYRQSLGQGLEFLIYFQGNSAPDKSGLPSDRFSAERTGGSVSTLTIQRTQQEDSAVYLCASSLQGSTEAFFGQGTRLTVV.

The CDR3 nucleotides read TGTGCCAGCAGTCTATCTAGCGGAACCTACAATGAGCAGTTCTTC. This translates into CASSLSSGTYNEQFF. The rearrangement joins TRBV28 to TRBJ2-1, with 7 bases identical to TRBD2. Per the germline V gene, CDR1 is MDHEN and CDR2 is SYDVKM. The trim removed 5 bases at V and 2 bases at J, leaving 6 bases unmatched. The CDR3 runs 15 residues.

This rearrangement joins TRBV30 to TRBJ2-1; 7 bases fit TRBD1. Germline CDR1 GTSNPN, CDR2 SVGIG (reference sequence). With 4 bases clipped from V and 6 bases from J, the junction kept 12 bases outside the gene matches. This CDR3 contains 15 residues. CDR3: CAWNPGTAPINEQFF. In DNA form, the CDR3 reads TGTGCCTGGAATCCCGGGACAGCGCCTATCAATGAGCAGTTCTTC.

The chain carries TRBV11-3 and TRBJ2-3, with 8 nucleotides matching TRBD2. The CDR3 extends over 15 amino acids. V lost 5 bases to trimming and J lost 0 bases; unmatched junction nucleotides: 4. Per the germline V gene, CDR1 is SGHNT and CDR2 is YENEEA. CDR3 sequence reads: CASSRGGGSTDTQYF. Written as DNA, the CDR3 is TGTGCCAGCAGCCGTGGCGGGGGGAGCACAGATACGCAGTATTTT. Supplemented by reference TRBV11-3 and TRBJ2-3, the full variable domain reads EAGVVQSPRYKIIEKKQPVAFWCNPISGHNTLYWYLQNLGQGPELLIRYENEEAVDDSQLPKDRFSAERLKGVDSTLKIQPAELGDSAVYLCASSRGGGSTDTQYFGPGTRLTVL.

The chain is built from TRBV30 and TRBJ1-1; D gene uncertain. The CDR3 is 12 residues long. V lost 0 bases and J lost 7, with 9 bases in between. Germline V lookup: CDR1 GTSNPN, CDR2 SVGIG (reference sequence). This chain's CDR3 is CAWSVFRFEAFF. The CDR3 DNA is TGTGCCTGGAGTGTATTCAGATTTGAAGCTTTCTTT. The entire variable domain, with the rest obtained from reference TRBV30 and TRBJ1-1, is as follows: SQTIHQWPATLVQPVGSPLSLECTVEGTSNPNLYWYRQAAGRGLQLLFYSVGIGQISSEVPQNLSASRPQDRQFILSSKKLLLSDSGFYLCAWSVFRFEAFFGQGTRLTVV.

This clone was counted between two and nine times. The CDR3 DNA sequence: TGTGCCAGTATGGGGGATCGCTACGAGCAGTACTTC. The encoded protein is CASMGDRYEQYF. The chain recombines TRBV19 with TRBJ2-7; the D gene could be TRBD1 or TRBD2 (5 bases each). CDR1 LNHDA and CDR2 SQIVND come from the germline V gene (reference sequence). Trimming shortened V by 7 bases and J by 3 bases, and 10 bases separated the two germline ends. The CDR3 runs 12 residues.

The genes are TRBV18 and TRBJ2-7, with a possible D match to TRBD1 (6 bases). The CDR3 consists of 14 residues. The germline V gene encodes CDR1 KGHSH and CDR2 LQKENI. V was clipped by 2 bases and J by 5 bases, with 13 bases between them. CDR3 residues: CASSPGVTGHEQYF. DNA for the CDR3: TGTGCCAGCTCACCAGGAGTAACAGGGCACGAGCAGTACTTC.

This chain joins TRBV7-9 and TRBJ2-7, with D perhaps being TRBD1 or TRBD2 (6 bases each). The CDR3 runs to 16 residues. CDR1 SEHNR and CDR2 FQNEAQ come from the germline V gene (reference sequence). Between the trimmed V and J ends, which lost 1 base and 2 bases, there was a span of 15 bases. The CDR3 DNA reads TGTGCCAGCAGCTTAGTGGGGGGCTTCCTCGCCTACGAGCAGTACTTC. Translation: CASSLVGGFLAYEQYF. The complete variable domain, with remaining parts taken from reference TRBV7-9 and TRBJ2-7, reads DTGVSQNPRHKITKRGQNVTFRCDPISEHNRLYWYRQTLGQGPEFLTYFQNEAQLEKSRLLSDRFSAERPKGSFSTLEIQRTEQGDSAMYLCASSLVGGFLAYEQYFGPGTRLTVT.

Worth noting for this clone: This CDR3 is also generated by other DNA sequences in the sample. The chain couples TRBV10-3 to TRBJ1-4, with a weak D call TRBD1 (5 bases). The CDR3 sequence is 15 residues long. V dropped 3 bases and J dropped 8 bases, with 16 bases sitting between them. Per germline, CDR1 ENHRY and CDR2 SYGVKD. CDR3 nucleotide sequence: TGTGCCATCAGTGAATCCGGGCAGGAGGGGGAAAAACTGTTTTTT. This sequence encodes CAISESGQEGEKLFF.